This T cell receptor beta chain was found in a study of vaccination effects on CD4 cells after COVID-19. Trimming took 0 bases from V and 5 from J; bases not matched to a gene: 2. The V gene's germline CDR1 is SGHNT and CDR2 YENEEA. The CDR3 is 15 amino acids. CD4+ T cells specific for antigen were expanded with viral peptide pools by the ViraFEST assay before sequencing. Subsequent to a culture period of around eleven days, CD4+ T cells were isolated. All vaccine recipients tested negative for nucleocapsid antibodies and had never contracted SARS-CoV-2 infection. In the cultures, half the medium was exchanged for IL-2 medium on days 3 and 7. Clones were read by immunoSEQ multiplex PCR, and TCRdb kept only the in-frame ones, dropping some. Of 25,000 to 35,000 clones in the sample, more than 60% are singletons; the top ten hold about 32%. This clone was counted between two and nine times. Its antigen is currently unknown.

The sample in question was CD4+ T cells from PBMCs cultured with SARS-CoV-2 spike peptides, obtained before COVID-19 vaccination. The rearrangement links TRBV11-3 to TRBJ2-2; 8 positions match TRBD1. The sequence came from a human donor who received a COVID-19 vaccine. The CDR3 DNA sequence: TGTGCCAGCAGCTTAGACAGGGGGCAAACCGGGGAGCTGTTTTTT. Translated, it gives CASSLDRGQTGELFF.